This is a list of T cell receptor beta chains from one sample in a study of blood T cells in healthy people across ages. TCRdb recomputed calls from the 5' RACE reads with MiXCR, one row per CDR3 protein. Found here are roughly 500,000 distinct CDR3 sequences, 27% of them singletons; the top ten hold approximately 18%. Material for sequencing was blood. All receptors come from a woman between 65 and 79 years old in good health. Each CDR3 is given with its conserved first and last residue. D genes are given only for firm matches. The size field is filled for only some rows; it gives once, few, many or a size class.

clone size: many; CDR3 length: 12; V gene: TRBV7-2; J gene: TRBJ2-5; D gene: TRBD1; CDR3 protein: CASSRGRETQYF; CDR3 DNA: TGTGCCAGCAGCAGGGGGCGAGAGACCCAGTACTTC
clone size: few; CDR3 length: 15; V gene: TRBV24-1; J gene: TRBJ2-7; D gene: NA; CDR3 protein: CATSQSGGGLWEQYF; CDR3 DNA: TGTGCCACCAGTCAGAGTGGTGGGGGCCTATGGGAGCAGTACTTC
clone size: few; CDR3 length: 14; V gene: TRBV25-1; J gene: TRBJ2-1; D gene: TRBD1; CDR3 protein: CASSGQGAYNEQFF; CDR3 DNA: TGTGCCAGCAGTGGACAGGGGGCCTACAATGAGCAGTTCTTC
clone size: NA; CDR3 length: 15; V gene: TRBV20-1; J gene: TRBJ2-5; D gene: NA; CDR3 protein: CSASLTGGVWETQYF; CDR3 DNA: TGCAGTGCTAGTCTCACGGGGGGCGTTTGGGAGACCCAGTACTTC
clone size: NA; CDR3 length: 13; V gene: TRBV28; J gene: TRBJ2-7; D gene: TRBD1; CDR3 protein: CASSSRDSYEQYF; CDR3 DNA: TGTGCCAGCAGTTCACGGGACAGCTACGAGCAGTACTTC
clone size: few; CDR3 length: 13; V gene: TRBV20-1; J gene: TRBJ2-5; D gene: TRBD1; CDR3 protein: CSALRTGQETQYF; CDR3 DNA: TGCAGTGCTCTCCGGACAGGGCAAGAGACCCAGTACTTC
clone size: few; CDR3 length: 14; V gene: TRBV6-5; J gene: TRBJ2-7; D gene: NA; CDR3 protein: CASRRAVEAYEQYF; CDR3 DNA: TGTGCCAGCAGAAGGGCAGTTGAGGCCTACGAGCAGTACTTC
clone size: many; CDR3 length: 17; V gene: TRBV12-3/TRBV12-4; J gene: TRBJ2-3; D gene: TRBD2; CDR3 protein: CASSLRLAGTSTDTQYF; CDR3 DNA: TGTGCCAGCAGTTTAAGACTAGCGGGGACTAGCACAGATACGCAGTATTTT
clone size: NA; CDR3 length: 17; V gene: TRBV5-1; J gene: TRBJ2-1; D gene: TRBD2; CDR3 protein: CASSYRTSGGAYNEQFF; CDR3 DNA: TGCGCCAGCAGCTATCGGACTAGCGGGGGGGCCTACAATGAGCAGTTCTTC
clone size: NA; CDR3 length: 15; V gene: TRBV7-2; J gene: TRBJ2-2; D gene: TRBD1; CDR3 protein: CASSRGQGVTGELVF; CDR3 DNA: TGTGCCAGCAGCCGCGGACAGGGGGTCACCGGGGAGCTGGTTTTT
clone size: many; CDR3 length: 12; V gene: TRBV28; J gene: TRBJ2-7; D gene: NA; CDR3 protein: CASSLRGDEQYF; CDR3 DNA: TGTGCCAGCAGCTTAAGGGGGGACGAGCAGTACTTC
clone size: NA; CDR3 length: 15; V gene: TRBV7-3; J gene: TRBJ2-1; D gene: NA; CDR3 protein: CASSHGTSSYNEQFF; CDR3 DNA: TGTGCCAGCAGCCATGGGACCTCCTCCTACAATGAGCAGTTCTTC
clone size: few; CDR3 length: 14; V gene: TRBV18; J gene: TRBJ2-2; D gene: NA; CDR3 protein: CASSPSGRVGELFF; CDR3 DNA: TGTGCCAGCTCACCTTCCGGACGAGTCGGGGAGCTGTTTTTT
clone size: few; CDR3 length: 15; V gene: TRBV5-4; J gene: TRBJ2-7; D gene: TRBD1; CDR3 protein: CASSTRDRGMYEQYF; CDR3 DNA: TGTGCCAGCAGCACCCGGGACAGGGGTATGTACGAGCAGTACTTC
clone size: NA; CDR3 length: 15; V gene: TRBV24-1; J gene: TRBJ1-2; D gene: NA; CDR3 protein: CATSEAGRPNYGYTF; CDR3 DNA: TGTGCCACCAGTGAAGCGGGTAGGCCGAACTATGGCTACACCTTC
clone size: many; CDR3 length: 15; V gene: TRBV9; J gene: TRBJ1-6; D gene: NA; CDR3 protein: CASSSYGSNNSPLHF; CDR3 DNA: TGTGCCAGCAGCTCCTATGGGTCGAATAATTCACCCCTCCACTTT
clone size: NA; CDR3 length: 15; V gene: TRBV4-1; J gene: TRBJ1-2; D gene: NA; CDR3 protein: CASSLEEEGGYGYTF; CDR3 DNA: TGCGCCAGCAGCCTGGAAGAAGAAGGAGGTTATGGCTACACCTTC
clone size: few; CDR3 length: 16; V gene: TRBV11-2; J gene: TRBJ2-1; D gene: TRBD2; CDR3 protein: CASSLAPSGTYNEQFF; CDR3 DNA: TGTGCCAGCAGCTTAGCCCCCAGCGGGACGTACAATGAGCAGTTCTTC
clone size: few; CDR3 length: 16; V gene: TRBV2; J gene: TRBJ2-2; D gene: TRBD2; CDR3 protein: CASSFSTGGGTGELFF; CDR3 DNA: TGTGCCAGCAGTTTCTCTACGGGGGGGGGAACCGGGGAGCTGTTTTTT
clone size: few; CDR3 length: 15; V gene: TRBV5-1; J gene: TRBJ2-7; D gene: TRBD1; CDR3 protein: CASSFSGTVSYEQYF; CDR3 DNA: TGCGCCAGCAGCTTCTCCGGGACAGTTTCCTACGAGCAGTACTTC
clone size: many; CDR3 length: 15; V gene: TRBV4-3; J gene: TRBJ1-4; D gene: NA; CDR3 protein: CASSQSRGTSEKLFF; CDR3 DNA: TGCGCCAGCAGCCAGTCCAGGGGTACGAGTGAAAAACTGTTTTTT
clone size: NA; CDR3 length: 11; V gene: TRBV6-6; J gene: TRBJ2-1; D gene: TRBD2; CDR3 protein: CASKIAGEQFF; CDR3 DNA: TGTGCCAGCAAGATAGCGGGGGAGCAGTTCTTC
clone size: NA; CDR3 length: 17; V gene: TRBV7-9; J gene: TRBJ2-4; D gene: TRBD1; CDR3 protein: CASSLGAPGQGANIQYF; CDR3 DNA: TGTGCCAGCAGCTTAGGGGCCCCGGGACAGGGGGCTAACATTCAGTACTTC
clone size: NA; CDR3 length: 16; V gene: TRBV12-3/TRBV12-4; J gene: TRBJ2-1; D gene: NA; CDR3 protein: CASSYITHRITNEQFF; CDR3 DNA: TGTGCCAGCAGTTATATCACACACAGGATTACCAATGAGCAGTTCTTC
clone size: few; CDR3 length: 14; V gene: TRBV4-3; J gene: TRBJ1-2; D gene: TRBD1; CDR3 protein: CASSSPGQVYGYTF; CDR3 DNA: TGCGCCAGCAGCAGCCCGGGACAGGTCTATGGCTACACCTTC
clone size: many; CDR3 length: 12; V gene: TRBV6-2/TRBV6-3; J gene: TRBJ1-6; D gene: NA; CDR3 protein: CASKRADSPLHF; CDR3 DNA: TGTGCCAGCAAACGGGCGGATTCACCCCTCCACTTT
clone size: NA; CDR3 length: 17; V gene: TRBV4-3; J gene: TRBJ2-1; D gene: NA; CDR3 protein: CASSPNGGLGTYNEQFF; CDR3 DNA: TGCGCCAGCAGCCCAAATGGGGGGCTGGGAACCTACAATGAGCAGTTCTTC
clone size: few; CDR3 length: 12; V gene: TRBV7-8; J gene: TRBJ2-3; D gene: NA; CDR3 protein: CASSSYADTQYF; CDR3 DNA: TGTGCCAGCAGCTCGTACGCAGATACGCAGTATTTT
clone size: few; CDR3 length: 15; V gene: TRBV10-2; J gene: TRBJ1-5; D gene: NA; CDR3 protein: CASRGGRGGNQPQHF; CDR3 DNA: TGCGCCAGTCGGGGGGGCAGGGGTGGTAATCAGCCCCAGCATTTT
clone size: NA; CDR3 length: 15; V gene: TRBV7-3; J gene: TRBJ2-1; D gene: TRBD2; CDR3 protein: CASSSGGGARNEQFF; CDR3 DNA: TGTGCCAGCAGCTCCGGCGGGGGGGCACGGAATGAGCAGTTCTTC
clone size: few; CDR3 length: 15; V gene: TRBV3-1; J gene: TRBJ2-3; D gene: NA; CDR3 protein: CASSQGRLFASTQYF; CDR3 DNA: TGTGCCAGCAGCCAAGGGCGGCTTTTCGCGAGTACGCAGTATTTT
clone size: NA; CDR3 length: 13; V gene: TRBV6-4; J gene: TRBJ2-3; D gene: NA; CDR3 protein: CASSESSTDTQYF; CDR3 DNA: TGTGCCAGCAGTGAGTCTAGCACAGATACGCAGTATTTT
clone size: many; CDR3 length: 13; V gene: TRBV5-1; J gene: TRBJ2-5; D gene: NA; CDR3 protein: CASSRDLGETQYF; CDR3 DNA: TGCGCCAGCAGCCGGGACCTGGGGGAGACCCAGTACTTC
clone size: few; CDR3 length: 17; V gene: TRBV12-3/TRBV12-4; J gene: TRBJ1-5; D gene: NA; CDR3 protein: CASSLGRQTYSNQPQHF; CDR3 DNA: TGTGCCAGCAGTTTAGGACGACAGACATATAGCAATCAGCCCCAGCATTTT
clone size: NA; CDR3 length: 18; V gene: TRBV12-3/TRBV12-4; J gene: TRBJ2-4; D gene: NA; CDR3 protein: CASRYREGTASAKNIQYF; CDR3 DNA: TGTGCCAGCAGGTACAGGGAAGGGACTGCTTCGGCCAAAAACATTCAGTACTTC
clone size: NA; CDR3 length: 16; V gene: TRBV4-1; J gene: TRBJ2-2; D gene: NA; CDR3 protein: CASEPSGVQNTGELFF; CDR3 DNA: TGCGCCAGCGAACCATCGGGAGTCCAGAACACCGGGGAGCTGTTTTTT
clone size: few; CDR3 length: 14; V gene: TRBV28; J gene: TRBJ2-2; D gene: NA; CDR3 protein: CASRSRGNTGELFF; CDR3 DNA: TGTGCCAGCCGTTCGCGGGGGAACACCGGGGAGCTGTTTTTT
clone size: few; CDR3 length: 13; V gene: TRBV15; J gene: TRBJ1-2; D gene: NA; CDR3 protein: CATSRETAKGYTF; CDR3 DNA: TGTGCCACCAGCAGAGAGACGGCGAAGGGCTACACCTTC
clone size: few; CDR3 length: 14; V gene: TRBV6-1; J gene: TRBJ1-2; D gene: NA; CDR3 protein: CASSEVGGNYGYTF; CDR3 DNA: TGTGCCAGCAGTGAAGTGGGGGGTAACTATGGCTACACCTTC
clone size: NA; CDR3 length: 13; V gene: TRBV29-1; J gene: TRBJ2-7; D gene: TRBD2; CDR3 protein: CSVGGGRNYEQYF; CDR3 DNA: TGCAGCGTTGGCGGCGGGAGGAACTACGAGCAGTACTTC
clone size: NA; CDR3 length: 18; V gene: TRBV25-1; J gene: TRBJ2-3; D gene: TRBD1; CDR3 protein: CASSESRRGTGRPDTQYF; CDR3 DNA: TGTGCCAGCAGTGAATCCCGTCGGGGGACAGGGAGACCAGATACGCAGTATTTT
clone size: NA; CDR3 length: 15; V gene: TRBV7-2; J gene: TRBJ1-3; D gene: NA; CDR3 protein: CASSMRPGSGNTIYF; CDR3 DNA: TGTGCCAGCAGCATGAGACCAGGGTCTGGAAACACCATATATTTT
clone size: NA; CDR3 length: 15; V gene: TRBV7-9; J gene: TRBJ2-4; D gene: TRBD1; CDR3 protein: CASSLQGTGLNIQYF; CDR3 DNA: TGTGCCAGCAGCTTACAAGGGACAGGTCTAAACATTCAGTACTTC
clone size: NA; CDR3 length: 14; V gene: TRBV20-1; J gene: TRBJ2-4; D gene: NA; CDR3 protein: CSARDPIAKNIQYF; CDR3 DNA: TGCAGTGCTAGAGACCCCATAGCCAAAAACATTCAGTACTTC
clone size: few; CDR3 length: 15; V gene: TRBV11-2; J gene: TRBJ1-1; D gene: TRBD1; CDR3 protein: CASSPVRGLNTEAFF; CDR3 DNA: TGTGCCAGCAGCCCCGTGAGGGGGCTGAACACTGAAGCTTTCTTT
clone size: few; CDR3 length: 14; V gene: TRBV7-9; J gene: TRBJ1-2; D gene: NA; CDR3 protein: CACARGQQHYGYTF; CDR3 DNA: TGTGCCTGCGCAAGAGGACAGCAACACTATGGCTACACCTTC
clone size: few; CDR3 length: 15; V gene: TRBV5-1; J gene: TRBJ1-2; D gene: TRBD1; CDR3 protein: CASSLILAGGSGYTF; CDR3 DNA: TGCGCCAGCAGCTTAATCCTGGCAGGGGGATCTGGCTACACCTTC
clone size: NA; CDR3 length: 14; V gene: TRBV27; J gene: TRBJ1-5; D gene: NA; CDR3 protein: CASRQIYSNQPQHF; CDR3 DNA: TGTGCCAGCAGACAGATCTATAGCAATCAGCCCCAGCATTTT
clone size: NA; CDR3 length: 18; V gene: TRBV4-1; J gene: TRBJ1-4; D gene: NA; CDR3 protein: CASSQGFEGVATNEKLFF; CDR3 DNA: TGCGCCAGCAGCCAAGGGTTCGAAGGGGTCGCAACTAATGAAAAACTGTTTTTT
clone size: NA; CDR3 length: 15; V gene: TRBV2; J gene: TRBJ2-3; D gene: NA; CDR3 protein: CASSSRTTAGDTQYF; CDR3 DNA: TGTGCCAGCAGTTCCCGGACTACCGCCGGAGATACGCAGTATTTT
clone size: few; CDR3 length: 14; V gene: TRBV24-1; J gene: TRBJ2-5; D gene: NA; CDR3 protein: CATSDPSHGETQYF; CDR3 DNA: TGTGCCACCAGTGATCCGTCACACGGGGAGACCCAGTACTTC
clone size: few; CDR3 length: 15; V gene: TRBV3-1; J gene: TRBJ2-7; D gene: NA; CDR3 protein: CASSQDYPGYHEQYF; CDR3 DNA: TGTGCCAGCAGCCAAGATTATCCAGGGTACCACGAGCAGTACTTC
clone size: NA; CDR3 length: 15; V gene: TRBV12-3/TRBV12-4; J gene: TRBJ1-1; D gene: NA; CDR3 protein: CASSLPGRSNTEAFF; CDR3 DNA: TGTGCCAGCAGTCTCCCTGGACGGAGCAACACTGAAGCTTTCTTT
clone size: NA; CDR3 length: 15; V gene: TRBV5-1; J gene: TRBJ1-1; D gene: NA; CDR3 protein: CASSLAQAINTEAFF; CDR3 DNA: TGCGCCAGCAGCTTGGCACAAGCAATTAACACTGAAGCTTTCTTT
clone size: few; CDR3 length: 14; V gene: TRBV7-2; J gene: TRBJ2-5; D gene: NA; CDR3 protein: CASTLARVVETQYF; CDR3 DNA: TGTGCCAGCACTCTGGCGCGAGTGGTAGAGACCCAGTACTTC
clone size: few; CDR3 length: 15; V gene: TRBV7-9; J gene: TRBJ2-1; D gene: TRBD2; CDR3 protein: CASSLLAGVYNEQFF; CDR3 DNA: TGTGCCAGCAGTCTATTAGCGGGGGTCTACAATGAGCAGTTCTTC